A selection of T cell receptor beta chains follows, all from one sample in a study of radiotherapy plus CTLA-4 blockade in lung cancer. Profiled with immunoSEQ multiplex PCR; TCRdb holds only in-frame clones, not every one. This sample carries tens of thousands of clones, more than 70% of them seen once, and the ten largest clones take about 15%. The sequencing used peripheral blood, collected from a patient treated with radiotherapy plus ipilimumab. These receptors all come from a human donor with non-small cell lung cancer whose response to radiotherapy plus ipilimumab could not be evaluated. Some clones in this sample may be carry-over from other donors' samples. Each CDR3 is given with its conserved first and last residue. A D gene is named only where the DNA matches it firmly. Clone size is given for some rows only: seen once, a few or many times, or a class if the clone is expanded.

v_gene,j_gene,abundance,d_gene,CDR3aa,CDR3nt
TRBV5-1,TRBJ1-1,-,-,CASSLEVSRNTEAFF,TGCGCCAGCAGCTTGGAAGTATCTAGAAACACTGAAGCTTTCTTT
TRBV29-1,TRBJ2-5,once,TRBD1,CSVVVDRAVYPQETQYF,TGCAGCGTTGTTGTGGACAGGGCTGTATACCCCCAAGAGACCCAGTACTTC
TRBV4-1,TRBJ1-5,-,-,CASSQGRGDQPQHF,TGCGCCAGCAGCCAAGGACGGGGAGATCAGCCCCAGCATTTT
TRBV5-1,TRBJ1-4,once,TRBD1,CASSLDRGDEKLFF,TGCGCCAGCAGCTTGGACAGGGGAGACGAAAAACTGTTTTTT
TRBV6-1,TRBJ1-2,-,-,CASSAGGLPALGYTF,TGTGCCAGCAGCGCCGGGGGGCTCCCGGCCCTGGGCTACACCTTC
TRBV5-1,TRBJ2-1,-,TRBD1,CASSPGTGGPLYNEQFF,TGCGCCAGCAGCCCGGGGACAGGGGGACCTCTATACAATGAGCAGTTCTTC
TRBV5-4,TRBJ2-5,-,TRBD2,CASSLRLAGGETQYF,TGTGCCAGCAGCTTGCGACTAGCGGGTGGAGAGACCCAGTACTTC
TRBV2,TRBJ2-7,-,-,CASSDPSLNRDFSYEQYF,TGTGCCAGCAGTGACCCCTCATTAAACCGGGACTTCTCCTACGAGCAGTACTTC
TRBV6-5,TRBJ2-2,-,-,CASGTQGTGELFF,TGTGCCAGCGGGACTCAGGGAACCGGGGAGCTGTTTTTT
TRBV4-2,TRBJ2-5,-,-,CASSLDAGTSRLETQYF,TGTGCCAGCAGCCTAGATGCCGGGACATCGAGATTAGAGACCCAGTACTTC
TRBV19,TRBJ1-4,few,-,CASIGGAPRNEKLFF,TGTGCCAGTATCGGAGGGGCCCCTCGTAATGAAAAACTGTTTTTT
TRBV6-5,TRBJ2-7,once,-,CASSYAGGEQYF,TGTGCCAGCAGTTACGCCGGCGGCGAGCAGTACTTC
TRBV4-2,TRBJ2-7,-,-,CASSQDDRSSYEQYF,TGTGCCAGCAGCCAAGACGACCGGAGCTCCTACGAGCAGTACTTC
TRBV6-1,TRBJ2-7,few,-,CASSEGQAYEQYF,TGTGCCAGCAGCGAGGGACAAGCCTACGAGCAGTACTTC
TRBV19,TRBJ2-7,-,TRBD1,CASSDRTGGSREQYF,TGTGCCAGTAGTGACCGGACAGGGGGCTCTCGGGAGCAGTACTTC
TRBV4-1,TRBJ1-5,-,TRBD1,CASSPIPGQGFNQPQHF,TGCGCCAGCAGCCCTATTCCGGGACAGGGGTTCAATCAGCCCCAGCATTTT
TRBV6-6,TRBJ2-7,-,-,CASSYDTGGGYEQYF,TGTGCCAGCAGTTACGATACAGGGGGGGGCTACGAGCAGTACTTC
TRBV7-2,TRBJ2-3,-,-,CASSLAAGAGTDTQYF,TGTGCCAGCAGCTTAGCGGCGGGGGCTGGCACAGATACGCAGTATTTT
TRBV18,TRBJ2-1,few,-,CASSPAGSYNEQFF,TGTGCCAGCTCACCGGCGGGCTCCTACAATGAGCAGTTCTTC
TRBV6-5,TRBJ2-2,-,TRBD1,CASRGQGFVTGELFF,TGTGCCAGCAGAGGACAGGGATTCGTGACCGGGGAGCTGTTTTTT
TRBV4-1,TRBJ2-5,-,-,CASSQVAPGTGQETQYF,TGCGCCAGCAGCCAAGTTGCCCCGGGCACAGGGCAAGAGACCCAGTACTTC
TRBV6-1,TRBJ1-1,-,-,CASRTGGIVTEAFF,TGTGCCAGCAGGACCGGGGGGATTGTCACTGAAGCTTTCTTT
TRBV9,TRBJ1-2,-,-,CASSPDRNYGYTF,TGTGCCAGCAGCCCCGATAGAAACTATGGCTACACCTTC
TRBV5-4,TRBJ2-7,many,-,CASSLVSSWHEQYF,TGTGCCAGCAGCTTGGTGAGTAGCTGGCACGAGCAGTACTTC
TRBV2,TRBJ2-7,-,TRBD2,CASSDSFGGLAGGPYEQYF,TGTGCCAGCAGTGACTCCTTTGGGGGACTAGCGGGGGGCCCCTACGAGCAGTACTTC
TRBV6-5,TRBJ2-7,-,TRBD1,CASSLLGTGREQYF,TGTGCCAGCAGCCTCCTCGGGACAGGGCGCGAGCAGTACTTC
TRBV4-2,TRBJ1-1,few,-,CASSQDWWGPMNTEAFF,TGTGCCAGCAGCCAAGATTGGTGGGGGCCGATGAACACTGAAGCTTTCTTT
TRBV29-1,TRBJ1-5,-,-,CSAAGNSNQPQHF,TGCAGCGCCGCAGGTAATAGCAATCAGCCCCAGCATTTT
TRBV4-3,TRBJ1-2,-,TRBD1,CASSQEGTAGSYGYTF,TGCGCCAGCAGCCAGGAAGGGACAGCCGGTAGCTATGGCTACACCTTC
TRBV7-7,TRBJ2-5,-,TRBD1,CASSLGGQIGETQYF,TGTGCTAGCAGCTTAGGGGGACAGATCGGAGAGACCCAGTACTTC
TRBV6-1,TRBJ2-6,-,-,CASSEGSLSGANVLTF,TGTGCCAGCAGTGAAGGCAGTCTCTCTGGGGCCAACGTCCTGACTTTC
TRBV28,TRBJ1-1,-,-,CASSLVGQGSTEAFF,TGTGCCAGCAGTTTAGTAGGCCAGGGGTCCACTGAAGCTTTCTTT
TRBV10-2,TRBJ1-1,-,-,CASSYGNTEAFF,TGCGCCAGCAGTTACGGGAACACTGAAGCTTTCTTT
TRBV19,TRBJ2-7,-,TRBD1,CASSIGSHRDSLSYEQYF,TGTGCCAGTAGTATAGGGTCTCACCGGGACAGCCTCTCCTACGAGCAGTACTTC
TRBV5-8,TRBJ1-4,few,TRBD1,CASRGTENEKLFF,TGTGCCAGCAGAGGGACAGAGAATGAAAAACTGTTTTTT
TRBV5-1,TRBJ2-2,-,TRBD2,CASSLLAGGVNTGELFF,TGCGCCAGCAGCTTGCTAGCGGGGGGTGTAAACACCGGGGAGCTGTTTTTT
TRBV11-2,TRBJ1-1,once,-,CASSHQYRRDTEAFF,TGTGCCAGCAGCCACCAGTACCGGAGGGACACTGAAGCTTTCTTT
TRBV14,TRBJ1-2,-,-,CASSRTHNYGYTF,TGTGCCAGCAGCCGGACACACAACTATGGCTACACCTTC
TRBV4-1,TRBJ1-2,-,-,CASSQVGGGYTF,TGCGCCAGCAGCCAAGTGGGGGGTGGCTACACCTTC
TRBV4-1,TRBJ1-1,once,TRBD1,CASSQEDRKNTEAFF,TGCGCCAGCAGCCAAGAGGACAGGAAGAACACTGAAGCTTTCTTT
TRBV7-6,TRBJ2-1,-,-,CASSLELAIYNEQFF,TGTGCCAGCAGCTTAGAACTAGCAATCTACAATGAGCAGTTCTTC
TRBV27,TRBJ2-7,-,-,CASSFIPAYEQYF,TGTGCCAGCAGTTTCATACCAGCCTACGAGCAGTACTTC
TRBV6-5,TRBJ1-2,-,-,CASTKAGGYGYGYTF,TGTGCCAGCACCAAAGCGGGGGGCTACGGCTATGGCTACACCTTC
TRBV5-6,TRBJ2-7,-,-,CASSLAGNPYEQYF,TGTGCCAGCAGCTTGGCAGGAAACCCATACGAGCAGTACTTC
TRBV6-1,TRBJ2-2,few,TRBD2,CASSEGLAGALNTGELFF,TGTGCCAGCAGTGAAGGACTAGCGGGGGCGTTGAACACCGGGGAGCTGTTTTTT
TRBV25-1,TRBJ2-2,-,TRBD2,CASSRGGPGTGELFF,TGTGCCAGCAGTCGGGGAGGGCCGGGCACCGGGGAGCTGTTTTTT
TRBV7-9,TRBJ2-3,few,TRBD2,CASSSEGLAVADTQYF,TGTGCCAGCAGCTCGGAGGGACTAGCGGTCGCAGATACGCAGTATTTT
TRBV4-1,TRBJ1-5,once,TRBD1,CASSQLGTGDNQPQHF,TGCGCCAGCAGCCAGCTCGGGACAGGGGACAATCAGCCCCAGCATTTT
TRBV19,TRBJ2-7,-,TRBD1,CASSTPLTGVDEQYF,TGTGCCAGTAGTACGCCCCTGACAGGGGTCGACGAGCAGTACTTC
TRBV5-1,TRBJ1-1,-,-,CASSWLDSLNTEAFF,TGCGCCAGCAGCTGGTTGGACAGCCTGAACACTGAAGCTTTCTTT